Listed below are T cell receptor beta chains from one sample, sequenced in a study of blood T cell repertoires in COVID-19. Assay: immunoSEQ multiplex PCR; the TCRdb copy retains only in-frame clones and omits some. Of about 230,000 clones listed, roughly 80% are singletons. The sample was peripheral blood. These receptors were taken from a woman over 75 with acute or convalescent COVID-19. Both conserved end residues are part of each CDR3. A D gene is named only where the DNA matches it firmly. Clone size appears in some rows only: once, few, many, or a class for an expanded clone.

>TRBJ2-5|TRBV27|TRBD2|NA
TGTGCCAGCAGTCCCGCCCGCGGACTAGCAAGAGAGACCCAGTACTTC
CASSPARGLARETQYF
>TRBJ2-1|TRBV3-1/TRBV3-2|NA|NA
TGTGCCAGCAGCCATACCGGAACTAGAGAGGGCAATGAGCAGTTCTTC
CASSHTGTREGNEQFF
>TRBJ2-3|TRBV5-6|TRBD2|NA
TGTGCCAGCAGCTTGGAGCTAGCGGTCACAGATACGCAGTATTTT
CASSLELAVTDTQYF
>TRBJ1-1|TRBV30|NA|NA
TGTGCCTGGAGTGTGAAGGGACTCCCTGAAGCTTTCTTT
CAWSVKGLPEAFF
>TRBJ2-1|TRBV7-9|TRBD2|NA
TGTGCCAGCAGTCCAACTCTAGCGGGAGATGAGCAGTTCTTC
CASSPTLAGDEQFF
>TRBJ2-7|TRBV6-5|TRBD1|NA
TGTGCCAGCAGTTACCCGGGACAGGTCGGGCCTTCCGAGCAGTACTTC
CASSYPGQVGPSEQYF
>TRBJ1-2|TRBV15|TRBD1|NA
TGTGCCACCAGCAGCGGACAGGGGGGCTATGGCTACACCTTC
CATSSGQGGYGYTF
>TRBJ2-2|TRBV9|NA|NA
TGTGCCAGCAGCCAGAACACCGGGGAGCTGTTTTTT
CASSQNTGELFF
>TRBJ1-5|TRBV19|TRBD1|NA
TGTGCCAGTAGTCAGGACAGGGGGCCGTGGTATAGCAATCAGCCCCAGCATTTT
CASSQDRGPWYSNQPQHF
>TRBJ2-5|TRBV5-4|NA|many
TGTGCCAGCAGCTTGGATGGCGGCTGGGAGACCCAGTACTTC
CASSLDGGWETQYF
>TRBJ1-4|TRBV6-1|NA|NA
TGTGCCAGCAGTGAATTAAAAGAAAAACTGTTTTTT
CASSELKEKLFF
>TRBJ2-2|TRBV5-1|NA|NA
TGCGCCAGCAGCTTCCAGAACACCGGGGAGCTGTTTTTT
CASSFQNTGELFF
>TRBJ1-4|TRBV28|NA|NA
TGTGCCAGCGGAACTTTCCGGGTTTCAGATGAAAAACTGTTTTTT
CASGTFRVSDEKLFF
>TRBJ1-1|TRBV7-9|NA|NA
TGTGCCAGCAGCTTAGGGAGGAAAGCTTTCTTT
CASSLGRKAFF
>TRBJ1-5|TRBV19|NA|NA
TGTGCCAGTAGTCCCCCAGGGTATAGCAATCAGCCCCAGCATTTT
CASSPPGYSNQPQHF
>TRBJ1-6|TRBV9|NA|NA
TGTGCCAGCAGCTCCCAGGTCCCTAATTCACCCCTCCACTTT
CASSSQVPNSPLHF
>TRBJ2-6|TRBV30|NA|NA
TGTGCCTGGAGTCGACGGACTATGGGGGCCAACGTCCTGACTTTC
CAWSRRTMGANVLTF
>TRBJ1-5|TRBV6-1|NA|NA
TGTGCCAGCAGTGAGGGCAGGGAGGGACAGCCCCAGCATTTT
CASSEGREGQPQHF
>TRBJ1-3|TRBV5-5|NA|NA
TGTGCCAGCAGCCCGACAAACTCTGGAAACACCATATATTTT
CASSPTNSGNTIYF
>TRBJ2-5|TRBV5-1|TRBD1|few
TGCGCCAGCAGCTTGAGGGGACAGACGGCCGGGACCCAGTACTTC
CASSLRGQTAGTQYF
>TRBJ2-7|TRBV24-1|TRBD2|once
TGTGCCACCAGTGAAGGACTAGCCGGCGAGCAGTACTTC
CATSEGLAGEQYF
>TRBJ1-1|TRBV11-1|TRBD1|NA
TGTGCCAGCAGCTGGGGGACAGGGACCTACACTGAAGCTTTCTTT
CASSWGTGTYTEAFF
>TRBJ2-5|TRBV5-4|TRBD2|NA
TGTGCCAGCAGCTTGGAACTAGCGGGGGAGACCCAGTACTTC
CASSLELAGETQYF